The present T cell receptor (beta chain) was sequenced within a study of shared clonotypes between healthy human individuals. As concerns this clone: Its antigen remains unknown.

The study, taken as a whole, reports: Represented genetic and exposure-history diversity was restricted by having few donors. Naive CD4 clonotypes were shared across a few donors at around 5.4%.

Assay used: immunoSEQ multiplex PCR; TCRdb lists only in-frame clones, some missing. This repertoire shows about 360,000 clones, 73% found once; its top ten account for 10%. Splitting the CD4+ cells yielded a CD45RA+ naive subset and a CD45RA-negative memory subset. Sample: memory CD4+ T cells sorted from blood. Subset indicated: CD45RA-negative fraction. The TCR originated in a man aged 25 to 40 in good health.

The CDR3 DNA reads as TGTGCCAGCACCAATACCGCCCGGGACACCAATGAAGCTTTCTTT. It codes for CASTNTARDTNEAFF. The chain links TRBV6-6 to TRBJ1-1; TRBD1 is a possible D gene (6 bases). The ends were cut back, 7 bases at V and 7 bases at J, with 22 bases in the middle. Germline V CDR1 and CDR2: MNHNY, SVGAGI (reference sequence). The CDR3 runs to 15 residues.